These 9 T cell receptor beta chains were all obtained from the same sample, sequenced in a study of blood T cell repertoires in COVID-19. The protocol was immunoSEQ multiplex PCR, while the TCRdb copy is restricted to in-frame clones and leaves out a portion. The data contain more than 100,000 clones, around 84% of them singletons. What was sequenced was PBMCs or T cells enriched from blood (not recorded which). All receptors come from a woman in her twenties or thirties who had recovered from COVID-19.

This clone was observed a few times. The chain employs TRBV5-1 and TRBJ2-1; D unresolved. The CDR3 has 14 residues. The V end lost 0 bases, the J end lost 8 bases, and 12 bases lay between the germline ends. The germline V gene encodes CDR1 SGHRS and CDR2 YFSETQ. The CDR3 region has the DNA TGCGCCAGCAGCTTGGCCGGAGCGAGCGATGAGCAGTTCTTC. This gives the protein CASSLAGASDEQFF.

This clone was counted once. The CDR3 reads CSVGGGEKLFF. The DNA of the CDR3 is TGCAGCGTTGGCGGGGGGGAAAAACTGTTTTTT. The rearrangement links TRBV29-1 to TRBJ1-4; a weak D match, TRBD1 (5 bases). The CDR3 extends over 11 amino acids. V gave up 4 bases and J gave up 8 bases, with 8 bases separating them. The germline CDR1 and CDR2 sequences are SQVTM and ANQGSEA.

The chain employs TRBV5-5 and TRBJ2-1; TRBD2 aligns across 7 bases. Germline CDR1 reads SGHKS; CDR2 reads YYEKEE (reference sequence). Trimming cost V 4 bases and J 4 bases; bases outside gene matches: 8. There are 15 residues in the CDR3. The CDR3, as DNA: TGTGCCAGCAGCCCGGGGAGCGGGACTTACAATGAGCAGTTCTTC. Translating it yields CASSPGSGTYNEQFF.

The chain recombines TRBV3-1 (or the pseudogene TRBV3-2) with TRBJ2-7, with 11 bases that match TRBD2. Per germline, CDR1 LGHDT and CDR2 YNNKEL (reference sequence). After removal of 10 bases from V and 2 bases from J, the junction contained 4 bases not matched to a gene. The CDR3 is 13 amino acids. CDR3 residues: CATQLAGAYEQYF. The CDR3, as DNA: TGTGCCACGCAACTAGCGGGGGCCTACGAGCAGTACTTC.

The chain has TRBV20-1 and TRBJ2-7; D ambiguous. V was cut by 3 bases and J by 2 bases, with 5 bases left in between. Per the germline V gene, CDR1 is DFQATT and CDR2 is SNEGSKA (reference sequence). The CDR3 is 11 amino acids. CDR3 amino acids: CSASGAYEQYF. In nucleotides, the CDR3 is TGCAGTGCTAGCGGAGCCTACGAGCAGTACTTC.

The J gene is TRBJ2-3, the V gene TRBV9; D might be TRBD2 (5 bases). V was clipped by 0 bases and J by 8 bases, with 16 bases between them. Germline assignment: CDR1 SGDLS and CDR2 YYNGEE. CDR3 size: 15 residues. CDR3 region: CASSVEISAVGTQYF. The DNA of the CDR3 is TGTGCCAGCAGCGTAGAAATTTCAGCGGTAGGTACGCAGTATTTT.

The gene calls are TRBV5-1 and TRBJ1-2, with D perhaps matching TRBD1 (6 bases). The CDR3 has 15 residues. Germline CDR1 SGHRS, CDR2 YFSETQ. V dropped 4 bases and J dropped 6 bases, with 19 bases sitting between them. The CDR3 DNA follows: TGCGCCAGCAGCCCGATGACAGGAGTGCGCAATGGCTACACCTTC. This sequence encodes CASSPMTGVRNGYTF.

The rearrangement uses TRBV5-4 and TRBJ2-3, with D unclear. This CDR3 comprises 13 residues. V was trimmed by 2 bases and J by 2 bases, leaving 6 bases between them. Germline CDR1 SGHNT, CDR2 YYREEE (reference sequence). CDR3 loop: CASSFLSTDTQYF. DNA for the CDR3: TGTGCCAGCAGCTTCTTATCCACAGATACGCAGTATTTT.

The chain employs TRBV7-9 and TRBJ1-1; D is uncertain. The length of the CDR3 is 13 residues. The germline V gene has CDR1 SEHNR and CDR2 FQNEAQ (reference sequence). V lost 5 bases and J 2 bases, leaving 9 bases between the germline ends. DNA for the CDR3: TGTGCCAGCAGCCGGGAGACAAACACTGAAGCTTTCTTT. It is translated as CASSRETNTEAFF.